Listed below are T cell receptor beta chains from one sample, sequenced in a study of T cells after posttransplantation cyclophosphamide. The table came from immunoSEQ multiplex PCR; TCRdb's copy has only in-frame clones and leaves some out. The sample records roughly 49,000 clones, just over 85% being singletons. The material sequenced was PBMCs. The origin of the receptors is a young man with a blood cancer, CMV-positive, and with a related stem cell donor. CDR3s include the opening cysteine and the closing phenylalanine or tryptophan. D genes are given only for firm matches. Clone size appears in some rows only: once, few, many, or a class for an expanded clone.

>TRBJ1-1|TRBD1|TRBV25-1|-
TGTGCCAGCGGTGGACAGGGGGGATCGAACACTGAAGCTTTCTTT
CASGGQGGSNTEAFF
>TRBJ2-5|-|TRBV11-3|few
TGTGCCAGCAGCTTAGCGCCGACAGAAGAGACCCAGTACTTC
CASSLAPTEETQYF
>TRBJ2-2|TRBD1|TRBV4-2|-
TGTGCCAGCAGCCGGACAGGGGACGACACCGGGGAGCTGTTTTTT
CASSRTGDDTGELFF
>TRBJ2-1|-|TRBV29-1|once
TGCAGCGTTCCGGGACAACCCACAACCTACAATGAGCAGTTCTTC
CSVPGQPTTYNEQFF
>TRBJ2-5|-|TRBV6-5|-
TGTGCCAGCAGTTACTCGAGTACAGGGCAAGAGACCCAGTACTTC
CASSYSSTGQETQYF
>TRBJ2-7|-|TRBV18|-
TGTGCCAGCTCACCAGGAGTAGTAGTGGTTAACGGAGGAAGGGACGAGCAGTACTTC
CASSPGVVVVNGGRDEQYF
>TRBJ2-5|-|TRBV5-1|once
TGCGCCAGCAGCTTTGGGAGCTACCAAGAGACCCAGTACTTC
CASSFGSYQETQYF
>TRBJ1-1|-|TRBV7-8|once
TGTGCCAGCAGCTCCAACAGAGTCACTGAAGCTTTCTTT
CASSSNRVTEAFF
>TRBJ2-1|TRBD1|TRBV2|few
TGTGCCAGCAGTAAAGACAGGGCCAATGAGCAGTTCTTC
CASSKDRANEQFF
>TRBJ2-3|TRBD2|TRBV18|-
TGTGCCAGCTCACCACCGGCGGGAGGGCCAGTAGATACGCAGTATTTT
CASSPPAGGPVDTQYF
>TRBJ2-7|TRBD2|TRBV28|once
TGTGCCAGCAGTTCACGGACTAGCGGCCTTGGGGAGCAGTACTTC
CASSSRTSGLGEQYF
>TRBJ2-5|TRBD1|TRBV5-1|-
TGCGCCAGCAGCTCAGGGGGACAAGAGACCCAGTACTTC
CASSSGGQETQYF
>TRBJ2-1|TRBD2|TRBV30|-
TGTGCCTCATCAGGGACTAGCGTTTACAATGAGCAGTTCTTC
CASSGTSVYNEQFF
>TRBJ1-2|-|TRBV2|-
TGTGCCAGCAGTGAGGGGGCCAACTATGGCTACACCTTC
CASSEGANYGYTF
>TRBJ2-1|TRBD2|TRBV18|-
TGTGCCAGCTCACCACCGACCGGGAGGAGGGATGAGCAGTTCTTC
CASSPPTGRRDEQFF
>TRBJ2-1|TRBD1|TRBV6-5|-
TGTGCCAGCAACGACAGGGGGCCCTACAATGAGCAGTTCTTC
CASNDRGPYNEQFF
>TRBJ2-3|TRBD1|TRBV6-5|-
TGTGCCAGCAGTTACTCGGGACAGGGGTACACAGATACGCAGTATTTT
CASSYSGQGYTDTQYF
>TRBJ1-2|-|TRBV10-3|-
TGTGCCATCAGTGAAGGGGAACTGGCTAACTATGGCTACACCTTC
CAISEGELANYGYTF
>TRBJ2-1|-|TRBV5-1|-
TGCGCCAGCAGGACGGGCTACAATGAGCAGTTCTTC
CASRTGYNEQFF
>TRBJ2-3|TRBD1|TRBV29-1|-
TGCAGCGTTGAATCTGGACAGGGAACAGATACGCAGTATTTT
CSVESGQGTDTQYF
>TRBJ2-7|TRBD2|TRBV27|-
TGTGCCAGCACTAGCGGCCGGGGCTACGAGCAGTACTTC
CASTSGRGYEQYF
>TRBJ2-7|-|TRBV5-5|-
TGTGCCAGCAGCTTGGGTGTGAGGGCGGGCGAGCAGTACTTC
CASSLGVRAGEQYF
>TRBJ2-5|TRBD1|TRBV5-1|-
TGCGCCAGCAGCTCAGCCGGGACAGGGGATAAAGAGACCCAGTACTTC
CASSSAGTGDKETQYF
>TRBJ2-3|TRBD2|TRBV28|-
TGTGCCAGCAGTTTTCTCCTTACGGGACTAGCGGGAGGAGGGGGGGCTGTGGAGGTTACGCAGTATTTT
CASSFLLTGLAGGGGAVEVTQYF
>TRBJ2-2|-|TRBV2|-
TGTGCCAGCAGTCCCGACAGCGGGGAGCTGTTTTTT
CASSPDSGELFF
>TRBJ1-5|TRBD1|TRBV19|-
TGTGCCAGTATGGACAGGGGGTTAGGCAATCAGCCCCAGCATTTT
CASMDRGLGNQPQHF
>TRBJ2-7|TRBD2|TRBV7-8|-
TGTGCCAGCAGCTTAGGAGGTAGGCGGGAGTATCCATACGAGCAGTACTTC
CASSLGGRREYPYEQYF
>TRBJ2-2|TRBD1|TRBV2|-
TGTGCCAGCACCAGACAGGGGGGGACCGGGGAGCTGTTTTTT
CASTRQGGTGELFF
>TRBJ1-4|TRBD1|TRBV7-2|few
TGTGCCAGCAGCTCGAGACAGGGGCGTCTGAGTGAAAAACTGTTTTTT
CASSSRQGRLSEKLFF
>TRBJ2-3|TRBD2|TRBV7-3|-
TGTGCCAGCAGCTTCGGGACTAGTGTAGATACGCAGTATTTT
CASSFGTSVDTQYF
>TRBJ2-3|-|TRBV2|-
TGTGCCAGCAGTGGACAGACGAAGACAGATACGCAGTATTTT
CASSGQTKTDTQYF
>TRBJ2-7|-|TRBV2|-
TGTGCCAGCAGTGCCCGGGACGGGGGCTACGAGCAGTACTTC
CASSARDGGYEQYF
>TRBJ1-2|TRBD1|TRBV19|-
TGTGCCAGTAGTGTCCCCGGACAGGGACTACTTCGGGGAGGCTACACCTTC
CASSVPGQGLLRGGYTF
>TRBJ2-7|-|TRBV4-3|-
TGCGCCAGCAGCCAAGATACGACTAGAGGCTACGAGCAGTACTTC
CASSQDTTRGYEQYF
>TRBJ1-2|-|TRBV28|-
TGTGCCAGCAGTCCAGGGTCCGTTTATGGCTACACCTTC
CASSPGSVYGYTF
>TRBJ1-4|-|TRBV5-1|-
TGCGCCAGCAGCTTCAATACGGGTAATGAAAAACTGTTTTTT
CASSFNTGNEKLFF
>TRBJ2-1|-|TRBV5-6|-
TGTGCCAGCAGTGCCGGGACACCTAATAAACTCAACGGGAATGAGCAGTTCTTC
CASSAGTPNKLNGNEQFF
>TRBJ2-7|TRBD1|TRBV11-2|-
TGTGCCAGCAGCCCAGACAGGGATTACGAGCAGTACTTC
CASSPDRDYEQYF
>TRBJ2-2|TRBD2|TRBV5-1|few
TGCGCCAGCAGCTTGAGGAGCGGGAGTGTCTCCGGGGAGCTGTTTTTT
CASSLRSGSVSGELFF